These 22 T cell receptor beta chains came from one sample sequenced in a study of blood T cells in healthy people across ages. A second PCR, run for about 7 to 11 cycles, used a sample-barcoded 5' primer plus a J-beta primer mix. TCRdb re-called the 5' RACE reads through MiXCR, storing one row per CDR3 protein. The table includes approximately 1,700,000 distinct CDR3 sequences, 30% to 40% detected once. Sequenced material: blood. The receptors were sampled from a human donor in good health.

This clonotype came up a few times. The chain is built from TRBV29-1 and TRBJ1-1, with D perhaps TRBD1 (6 bases). The CDR3 runs 12 residues. Germline V gives CDR1 SQVTM, CDR2 ANQGSEA. V lost 8 bases and J 0 bases, leaving 10 bases between the germline ends. CDR3 DNA: TGCAGCATAGGGGGAGTGAACACTGAAGCTTTCTTT. It specifies CSIGGVNTEAFF.

The gene calls are TRBV29-1 and TRBJ2-1; 7 bases line up with TRBD2. Trimming removed 2 bases from V and 4 bases from J; junction bases left unmatched: 2. The germline V gene encodes CDR1 SQVTM and CDR2 ANQGSEA. This CDR3 contains 13 residues. This chain's CDR3 is CSVEQRGYNEQFF. The CDR3 coding sequence is TGCAGCGTTGAACAGCGGGGATACAATGAGCAGTTCTTC.

This clonotype was recorded a few times. This rearrangement joins TRBV7-2 to TRBJ1-1, with no clear D. V was cut by 6 bases and J by 5 bases, with 19 bases left in between. There are 15 residues in the CDR3. Germline V CDR1 and CDR2: SGHTA, FQGNSA. The DNA of the CDR3 is TGTGCCAGCAGAGAAGACGGAACCCCGCGAACTGAAGCTTTCTTT. Translating it yields CASREDGTPRTEAFF.

There are many counts of this clonotype. The chain couples TRBV29-1 to TRBJ2-5; D remains unclear. Germline assignment: CDR1 SQVTM and CDR2 ANQGSEA. V was cut by 1 base and J by 5 bases, with 8 bases left in between. The CDR3 has 12 amino acids. The CDR3 spells CSVEVLEETQYF. CDR3 nucleotide sequence: TGCAGCGTTGAAGTTTTGGAGGAGACCCAGTACTTC.

Concerning this clonotype: The junction shows a germline mismatch at one end, possibly a read error. CDR3 in amino acids: CASSSGRAEETQYF. The DNA of the CDR3 is TGCGCTAGCAGCTCCGGGAGGGCAGAAGAGACCCAGTACTTC. The V gene is TRBV5-1, the J gene TRBJ2-5; 8 positions match TRBD2. CDR3 size: 14 residues. Germline-derived CDR1 and CDR2 are SGHRS and YFSETQ.

The sample holds a few counts of this clonotype. CDR3 loop: CASSQGQGTHEQYF. The CDR3 DNA reads as TGCGCCAGCAGCCAAGGACAGGGTACCCACGAGCAGTACTTC. The J gene is TRBJ2-7, the V gene TRBV4-3, with TRBD1 identical over 7 bases. Trimming cost V 1 base and J 5 bases; bases outside gene matches: 5. Germline CDR1 reads LGHNA; CDR2 reads YSLEER. The CDR3 has 14 residues.

The J gene is TRBJ1-5, the V gene TRBV3-1; D remains unclear. Germline assignment: CDR1 LGHDT and CDR2 YNNKEL (reference sequence). CDR3 size: 15 residues. Trimming removed 1 base from V and 5 bases from J, with 12 bases in between. The CDR3 spells CASSQAPEGHQPQHF. The CDR3 DNA is TGTGCCAGCAGCCAAGCGCCAGAGGGCCATCAGCCCCAGCATTTT.

This clonotype was seen just once. J is TRBJ2-1 and V is TRBV29-1; D is perhaps TRBD1 (5 bases). There are 13 residues in the CDR3. Trimming pared 4 bases from V and 8 bases from J, leaving 15 bases between. The germline gives CDR1 SQVTM, CDR2 ANQGSEA. CDR3 loop: CSVARQSLDEQFF. The CDR3 region has the DNA TGCAGCGTTGCAAGACAGAGTCTCGATGAGCAGTTCTTC.

The table lists this clonotype with a count of one. This chain uses TRBV3-1 with TRBJ2-3; 12 bases are shared with TRBD2. Germline lookup yields CDR1 LGHDT and CDR2 YNNKEL (reference sequence). V shed 3 bases and J 0 bases; nucleotides not matched to a gene: 10. The CDR3 runs 19 residues. As DNA, the CDR3 is TGTGCCAGCAGCCAGGCTAGCGGGGGGGCCACCCCTAGCACAGATACGCAGTATTTT. Translation gives CASSQASGGATPSTDTQYF.

This chain links TRBV2 with TRBJ2-3, with 8 nucleotides matching TRBD2. The trim removed 3 bases at V and 5 bases at J, leaving 7 bases unmatched. The CDR3 is made up of 15 amino acids. Germline lookup yields CDR1 SNHLY and CDR2 FYNNEI. The CDR3 bases are TGTGCCAGCAGTGAGGATAGCGGGGCCGGAGATACGCAGTATTTT. This gives the protein CASSEDSGAGDTQYF.

This clonotype was detected many times. J is TRBJ2-5 and V is TRBV11-3, with D possibly matching TRBD2 (6 bases). Germline V gene sequence: CDR1 SGHNT, CDR2 YENEEA. This CDR3 has 14 amino acids. Trimming left V 4 bases short and J 4 bases short, with 13 bases between. CDR3 region: CASSSRDSAETQYF. In DNA form, the CDR3 reads TGTGCCAGCAGCTCCCGGGACTCCGCAGAGACCCAGTACTTC.

The chain couples TRBV7-2 to TRBJ2-3; 15 bases line up with TRBD2. CDR3 length equals 14 residues. V shed 4 bases and J 10 bases; nucleotides not matched to a gene: 3. Germline V gene data show CDR1 as SGHTA and CDR2 as FQGNSA. The CDR3 DNA reads as TGTGCCAGCAGCTCGGGACTAGCGGGGGGTGCGCAGTATTTT. Its translation is CASSSGLAGGAQYF.

This clonotype was observed a handful of times. This chain connects TRBV4-3 to TRBJ1-6; the match to TRBD1 covers 10 bases. CDR3 length equals 16 residues. The germline V gene has CDR1 LGHNA and CDR2 YSLEER. V was pared by 5 bases and J by 10 bases, with 11 bases of the junction left unmatched. The CDR3 is CASSSFPRDRGSPLHF. The DNA for the CDR3 is TGCGCCAGCAGCTCCTTCCCCCGGGACAGGGGATCACCCCTCCACTTT.

The chain has TRBV5-5 and TRBJ2-4, with TRBD1 matching 7 bases. The J segment lost 9 bases and the V segment lost 4 bases, leaving 13 bases of the junction unmatched. Germline V lookup: CDR1 SGHKS, CDR2 YYEKEE (reference sequence). The CDR3 is 15 amino acids. The CDR3 sequence is CASSPPGQVDSIQYF. In nucleotides, the CDR3 is TGTGCCAGCAGCCCTCCCGGACAGGTAGATTCCATTCAGTACTTC.

This chain connects TRBV7-3 to TRBJ2-1, with 7 bases lining up with TRBD2. The V and J ends lost 1 base and 4 bases, in that order; junction bases with no gene match: 4. The germline V gene has CDR1 SGHTA and CDR2 FQGTGA. This CDR3 is 15 amino acids long. The CDR3 coding sequence is TGTGCCAGCAGCTTAATGAACGGGGGGTACAATGAGCAGTTCTTC. As protein: CASSLMNGGYNEQFF.

This clonotype has a single count. The gene calls are TRBV12-3 or TRBV12-4 and TRBJ1-6, with TRBD1 as a possible D gene (6 bases). V lost 4 bases and J lost 8, with 15 bases in between. The CDR3 is 15 residues long. CDR3 in DNA: TGTGCCAGCAGTTCCCGGGGGCCGGTGGATTCACCCCTCCACTTT. Translated, it gives CASSSRGPVDSPLHF.

The chain joins TRBV20-1 to TRBJ2-1; D remains unclear. The CDR3 spans 13 residues. V was cut by 1 base and J by 10 bases, with 14 bases left in between. CDR1 DFQATT and CDR2 SNEGSKA come from the germline V gene (reference sequence). In nucleotides, the CDR3 is TGCAGTGCTAGAGGCCCCGATACCACCGAGCAGTTCTTC. It specifies CSARGPDTTEQFF.

The chain employs TRBV30 and TRBJ2-6; possibly TRBD1 for D (6 bases). The CDR3 has 15 amino acids. CDR1 is GTSNPN and CDR2 is SVGIG in the germline V gene (reference sequence). V dropped 0 bases and J dropped 4 bases, with 10 bases sitting between them. The CDR3 spells CAWSVGGFGANVLTF. As DNA, the CDR3 is TGTGCCTGGAGTGTAGGGGGATTCGGGGCCAACGTCCTGACTTTC.

A word on this clonotype: Here the CDR3 omits its conserved ending phenylalanine or tryptophan, so a read error is the likely source. V and J are TRBV7-2 and TRBJ1-2; no clear D. Germline V gene lookup returns CDR1 SGHTA and CDR2 FQGNSA. CDR3 length: 12 residues. With 5 bases removed from V and 1 base from J, the gap between germline ends came to 5 bases. CDR3 sequence: CASSNVNYGYTC. DNA for the CDR3: TGTGCCAGCAGCAACGTTAACTATGGCTACACCTGC.

This clonotype turned up a few times. J is TRBJ2-7 and V is TRBV29-1; no clear D gene. The CDR3 runs 12 residues. In germline, CDR1 is SQVTM, CDR2 ANQGSEA. Trimming left V 5 bases short and J 2 bases short, with 10 bases between. CDR3 loop: CSVIGITYEQYF. As DNA, the CDR3 is TGCAGCGTTATCGGCATTACCTACGAGCAGTACTTC.

This clonotype showed up just a few times. The gene calls are TRBV11-2 and TRBJ2-4; D may correspond to TRBD1 or TRBD2 (5 bases each). CDR3 length: 14 residues. V lost 1 base, J lost 13 bases, and 17 bases lay in between. The germline V gene encodes CDR1 SGHAT and CDR2 FQNNGV. The CDR3 is CASSLAGRAREQYF. In nucleotides, the CDR3 is TGTGCCAGCAGCTTAGCCGGCAGGGCTAGGGAGCAGTACTTC.

The chain couples TRBV10-3 to TRBJ2-7, with D perhaps matching TRBD1 or TRBD2 (5 bases each). With 2 bases removed from V and 3 bases from J, the gap between germline ends came to 11 bases. The CDR3 has 14 residues. Germline assignment: CDR1 ENHRY and CDR2 SYGVKD. The CDR3, as DNA: TGTGCCATCAGTGAGACCGGGGCGTTCTACGAGCAGTACTTC. This encodes CAISETGAFYEQYF.